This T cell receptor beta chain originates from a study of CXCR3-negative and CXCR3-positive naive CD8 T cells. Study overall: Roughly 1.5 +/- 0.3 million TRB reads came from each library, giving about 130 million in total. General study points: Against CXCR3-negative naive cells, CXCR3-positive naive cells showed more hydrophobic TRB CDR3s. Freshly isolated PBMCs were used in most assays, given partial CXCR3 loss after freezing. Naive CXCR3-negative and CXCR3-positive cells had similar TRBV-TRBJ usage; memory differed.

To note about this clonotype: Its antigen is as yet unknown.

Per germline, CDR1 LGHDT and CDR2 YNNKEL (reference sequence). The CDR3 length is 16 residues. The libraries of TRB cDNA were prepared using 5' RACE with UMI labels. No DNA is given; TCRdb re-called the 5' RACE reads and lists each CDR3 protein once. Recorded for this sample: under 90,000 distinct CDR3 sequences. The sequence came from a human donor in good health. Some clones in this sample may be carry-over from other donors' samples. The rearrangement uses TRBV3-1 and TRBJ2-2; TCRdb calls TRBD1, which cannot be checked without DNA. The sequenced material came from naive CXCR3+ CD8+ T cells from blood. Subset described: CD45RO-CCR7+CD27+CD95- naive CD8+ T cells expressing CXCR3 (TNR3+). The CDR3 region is CASSQEDRGWTGELFF.